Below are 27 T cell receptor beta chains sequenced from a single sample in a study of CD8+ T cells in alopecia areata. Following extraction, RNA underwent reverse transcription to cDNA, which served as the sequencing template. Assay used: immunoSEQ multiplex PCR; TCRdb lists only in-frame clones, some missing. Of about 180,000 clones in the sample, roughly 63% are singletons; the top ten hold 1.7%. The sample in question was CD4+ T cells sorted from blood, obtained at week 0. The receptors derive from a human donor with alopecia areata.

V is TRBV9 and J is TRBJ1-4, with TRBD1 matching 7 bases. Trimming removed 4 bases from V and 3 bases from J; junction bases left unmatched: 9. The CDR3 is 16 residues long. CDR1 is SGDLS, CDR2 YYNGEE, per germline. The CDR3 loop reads CASSTRGDRANEKLFF. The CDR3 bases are TGTGCCAGCAGCACGAGGGGTGACAGGGCTAATGAAAAACTGTTTTTT.

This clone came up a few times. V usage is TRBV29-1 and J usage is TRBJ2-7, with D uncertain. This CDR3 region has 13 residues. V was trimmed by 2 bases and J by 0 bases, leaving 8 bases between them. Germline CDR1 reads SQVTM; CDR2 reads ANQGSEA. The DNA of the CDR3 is TGCAGCGTTGAATCCGGCACCTCCTACGAGCAGTACTTC. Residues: CSVESGTSYEQYF.

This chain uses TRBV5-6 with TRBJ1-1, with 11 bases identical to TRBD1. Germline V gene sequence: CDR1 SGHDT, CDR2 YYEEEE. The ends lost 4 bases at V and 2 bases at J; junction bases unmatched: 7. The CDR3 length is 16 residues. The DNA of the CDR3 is TGTGCCAGCAGCCATACCGGGACAGGGGGTAACACTGAAGCTTTCTTT. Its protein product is CASSHTGTGGNTEAFF.

In DNA, the CDR3 is TGCAGCGTAAAGGAGGGACGCCTCCAAGAGACCCAGTACTTC. Amino acids: CSVKEGRLQETQYF. V and J are TRBV29-1 and TRBJ2-5; possibly TRBD2 for D (6 bases). V was trimmed by 6 bases and J by 1 base, leaving 15 bases between them. Germline V lookup: CDR1 SQVTM, CDR2 ANQGSEA. This CDR3 comprises 14 residues.

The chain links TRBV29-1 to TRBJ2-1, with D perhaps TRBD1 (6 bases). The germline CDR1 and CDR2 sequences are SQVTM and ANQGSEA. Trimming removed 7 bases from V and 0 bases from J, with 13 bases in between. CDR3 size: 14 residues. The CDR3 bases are TGCAGCGCTGTTAGGGGGAGCTCCTACAATGAGCAGTTCTTC. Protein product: CSAVRGSSYNEQFF.

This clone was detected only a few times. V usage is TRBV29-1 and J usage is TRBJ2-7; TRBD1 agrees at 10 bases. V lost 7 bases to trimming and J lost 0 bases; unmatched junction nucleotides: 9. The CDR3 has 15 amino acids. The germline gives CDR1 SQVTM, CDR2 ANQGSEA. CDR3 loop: CSAQTGTGASYEQYF. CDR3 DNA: TGCAGCGCCCAAACCGGGACAGGGGCCTCCTACGAGCAGTACTTC.

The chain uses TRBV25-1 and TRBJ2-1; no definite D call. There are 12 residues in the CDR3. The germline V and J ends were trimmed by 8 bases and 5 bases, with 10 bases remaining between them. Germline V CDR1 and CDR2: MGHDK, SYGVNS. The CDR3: CASGEAHNEQFF. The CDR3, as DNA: TGTGCCAGCGGCGAAGCCCACAATGAGCAGTTCTTC.

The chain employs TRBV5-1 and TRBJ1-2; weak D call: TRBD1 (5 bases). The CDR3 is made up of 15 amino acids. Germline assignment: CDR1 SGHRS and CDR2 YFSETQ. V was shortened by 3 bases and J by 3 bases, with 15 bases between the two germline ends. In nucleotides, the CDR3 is TGCGCCAGCAGCTCCGGGGGACTTCAGGACTATGGCTACACCTTC. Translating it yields CASSSGGLQDYGYTF.

The CDR3 is CASSFAGERSPLHF. The CDR3 nucleotides are TGTGCCAGCAGCTTCGCAGGGGAAAGGTCACCCCTCCACTTT. This chain uses TRBV11-2 with TRBJ1-6; a possible D gene is TRBD1 (6 bases). The length of the CDR3 is 14 residues. The V end lost 3 bases, the J end lost 10 bases, and 13 bases lay between the germline ends. Germline V lookup: CDR1 SGHAT, CDR2 FQNNGV.

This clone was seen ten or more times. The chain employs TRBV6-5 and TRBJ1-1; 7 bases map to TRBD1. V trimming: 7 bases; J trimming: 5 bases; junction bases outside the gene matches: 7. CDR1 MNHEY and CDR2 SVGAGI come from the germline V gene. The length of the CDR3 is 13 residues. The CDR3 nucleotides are TGTGCCAGCAAGCGTCAGGGGGTGACTGAAGCTTTCTTT. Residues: CASKRQGVTEAFF.

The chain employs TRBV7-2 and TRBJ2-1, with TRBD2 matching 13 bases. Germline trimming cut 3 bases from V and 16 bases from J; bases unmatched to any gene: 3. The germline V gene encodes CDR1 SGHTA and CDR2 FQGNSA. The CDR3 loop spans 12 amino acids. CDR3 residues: CASSFGTSGTFF. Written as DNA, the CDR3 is TGTGCCAGCAGCTTCGGGACTAGCGGGACATTCTTC.

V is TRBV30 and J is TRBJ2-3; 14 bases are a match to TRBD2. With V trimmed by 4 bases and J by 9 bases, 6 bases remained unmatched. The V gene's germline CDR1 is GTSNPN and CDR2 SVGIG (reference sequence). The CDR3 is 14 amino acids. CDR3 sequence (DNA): TGTGCCTGGACGGGACTAGCGGGGGCGGGGACGCAGTATTTT. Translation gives CAWTGLAGAGTQYF.

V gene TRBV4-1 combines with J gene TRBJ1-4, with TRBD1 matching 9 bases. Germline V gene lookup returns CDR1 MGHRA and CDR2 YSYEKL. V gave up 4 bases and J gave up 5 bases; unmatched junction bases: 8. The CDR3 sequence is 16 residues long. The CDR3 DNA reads TGCGCCAGCAGCCTGCACGACAGGGGGATGAATGAAAAACTGTTTTTT. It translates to CASSLHDRGMNEKLFF.

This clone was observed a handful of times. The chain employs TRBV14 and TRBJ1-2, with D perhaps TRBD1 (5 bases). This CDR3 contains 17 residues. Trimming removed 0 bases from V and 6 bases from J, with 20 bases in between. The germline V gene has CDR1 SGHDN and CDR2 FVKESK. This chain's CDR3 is CASSQEPAGQNPHGYTF. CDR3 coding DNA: TGTGCCAGCAGCCAAGAACCCGCGGGGCAGAACCCACATGGCTACACCTTC.

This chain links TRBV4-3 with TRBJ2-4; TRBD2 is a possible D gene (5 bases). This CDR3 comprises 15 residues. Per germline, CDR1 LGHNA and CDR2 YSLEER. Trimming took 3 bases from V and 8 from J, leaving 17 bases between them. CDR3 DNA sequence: TGCGCCAGCAGCCAGACACTAACCCCCGGGGACATTCAGTACTTC. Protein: CASSQTLTPGDIQYF.

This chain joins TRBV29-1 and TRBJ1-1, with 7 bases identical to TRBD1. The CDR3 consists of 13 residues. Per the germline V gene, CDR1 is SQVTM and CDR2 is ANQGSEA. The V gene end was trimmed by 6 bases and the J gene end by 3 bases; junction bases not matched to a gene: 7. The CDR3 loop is CSVRTGVYTEAFF. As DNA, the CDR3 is TGCAGCGTCCGGACAGGCGTCTACACTGAAGCTTTCTTT.

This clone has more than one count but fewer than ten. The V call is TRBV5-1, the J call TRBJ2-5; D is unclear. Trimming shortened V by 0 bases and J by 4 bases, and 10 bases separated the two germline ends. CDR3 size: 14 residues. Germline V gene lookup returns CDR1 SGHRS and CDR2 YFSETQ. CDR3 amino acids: CASSLEWGSETQYF. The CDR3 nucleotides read TGCGCCAGCAGCTTGGAGTGGGGATCAGAGACCCAGTACTTC.

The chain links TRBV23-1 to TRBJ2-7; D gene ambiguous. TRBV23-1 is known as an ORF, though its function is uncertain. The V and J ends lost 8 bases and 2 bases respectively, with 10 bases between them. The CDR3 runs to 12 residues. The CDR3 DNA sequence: TGCGCCAGCCCGGAACGGCCCTACGAGCAGTACTTC. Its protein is CASPERPYEQYF.

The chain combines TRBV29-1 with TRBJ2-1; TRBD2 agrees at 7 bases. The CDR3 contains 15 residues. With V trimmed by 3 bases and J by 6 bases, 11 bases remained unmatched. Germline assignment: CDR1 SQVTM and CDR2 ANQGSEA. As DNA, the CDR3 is TGCAGCGTTGACCTTCTCTGGGGGGGGAGCAATGAGCAGTTCTTC. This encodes CSVDLLWGGSNEQFF.

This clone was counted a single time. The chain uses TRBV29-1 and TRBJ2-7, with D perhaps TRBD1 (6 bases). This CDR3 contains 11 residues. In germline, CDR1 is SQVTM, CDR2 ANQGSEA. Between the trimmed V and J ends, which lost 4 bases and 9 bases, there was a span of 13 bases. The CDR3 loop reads CSVAVGGGQYF. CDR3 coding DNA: TGCAGCGTTGCGGTTGGGGGCGGGCAGTACTTC.

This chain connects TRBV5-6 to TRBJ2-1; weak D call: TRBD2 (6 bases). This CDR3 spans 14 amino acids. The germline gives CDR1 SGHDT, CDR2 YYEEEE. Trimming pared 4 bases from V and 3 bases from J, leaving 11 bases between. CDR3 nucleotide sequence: TGTGCCAGCAGCGAAGGGACTCTCTACAATGAGCAGTTCTTC. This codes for CASSEGTLYNEQFF.

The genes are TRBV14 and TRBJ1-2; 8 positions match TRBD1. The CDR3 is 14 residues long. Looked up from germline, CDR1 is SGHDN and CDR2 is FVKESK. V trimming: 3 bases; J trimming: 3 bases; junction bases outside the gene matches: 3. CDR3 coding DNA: TGTGCCAGCAGCCAGACAGGGGCCCACTATGGCTACACCTTC. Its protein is CASSQTGAHYGYTF.

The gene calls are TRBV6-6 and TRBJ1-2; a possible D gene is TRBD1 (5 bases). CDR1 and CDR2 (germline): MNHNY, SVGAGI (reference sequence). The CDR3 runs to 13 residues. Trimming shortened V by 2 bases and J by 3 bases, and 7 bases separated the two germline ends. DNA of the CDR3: TGTGCCAGCAGTTACGGGGGAGACTATGGCTACACCTTC. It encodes CASSYGGDYGYTF.

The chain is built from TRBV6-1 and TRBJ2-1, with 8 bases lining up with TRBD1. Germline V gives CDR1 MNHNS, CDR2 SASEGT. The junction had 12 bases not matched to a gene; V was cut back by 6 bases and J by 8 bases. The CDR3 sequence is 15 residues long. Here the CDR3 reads CASRGGDRFSHEQFF. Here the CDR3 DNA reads TGTGCCAGCAGGGGTGGGGACAGGTTTAGCCATGAGCAGTTCTTC.

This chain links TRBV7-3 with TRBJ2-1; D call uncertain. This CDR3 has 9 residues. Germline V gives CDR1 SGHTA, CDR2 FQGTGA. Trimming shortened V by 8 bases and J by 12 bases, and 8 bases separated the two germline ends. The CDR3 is CASRKGQFF. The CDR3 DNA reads TGTGCCAGCCGGAAGGGGCAGTTCTTC.

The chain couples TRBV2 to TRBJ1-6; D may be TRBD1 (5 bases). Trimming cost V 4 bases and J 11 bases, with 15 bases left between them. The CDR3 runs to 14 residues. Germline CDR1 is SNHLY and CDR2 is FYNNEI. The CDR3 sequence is CASSVPQGGTPLHF. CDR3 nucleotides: TGTGCCAGCAGTGTCCCGCAGGGTGGGACACCCCTCCACTTT.

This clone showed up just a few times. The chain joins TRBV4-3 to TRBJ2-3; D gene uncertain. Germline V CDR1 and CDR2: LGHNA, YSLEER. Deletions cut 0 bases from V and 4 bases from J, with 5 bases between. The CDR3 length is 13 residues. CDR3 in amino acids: CASSQETADTQYF. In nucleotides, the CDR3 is TGCGCCAGCAGCCAAGAGACGGCAGATACGCAGTATTTT.